This T cell receptor (beta chain) was recovered during a study of T-cell memory formation after mild COVID-19. This clonotype was counted a few times. Looked up from germline, CDR1 is DFQATT and CDR2 is SNEGSKA (reference sequence). CDR3 length: 12 amino acids. The V gene lost 1 base and the J gene lost 6 bases, with 10 bases spanning the gap. TCRdb used MiXCR to reprocess the 5' RACE reads, holding one entry per CDR3 protein. The sample contains a few hundred thousand distinct CDR3 sequences, 15% to 20% of which appear only once. The chain links TRBV20-1 to TRBJ2-7; D is possibly TRBD1 (5 bases). The receptor comes from a man younger than 35 who had mild COVID-19 (a few samples of this study predate the infection). Cell type and time point are not known. Sequencing used PBMCs or a T cell subset sorted from them (not recorded which). CDR3 nucleotides: TGCAGTGCTAGAGTGGCAGGGTCCGAGCAGTACTTC. It translates to CSARVAGSEQYF.